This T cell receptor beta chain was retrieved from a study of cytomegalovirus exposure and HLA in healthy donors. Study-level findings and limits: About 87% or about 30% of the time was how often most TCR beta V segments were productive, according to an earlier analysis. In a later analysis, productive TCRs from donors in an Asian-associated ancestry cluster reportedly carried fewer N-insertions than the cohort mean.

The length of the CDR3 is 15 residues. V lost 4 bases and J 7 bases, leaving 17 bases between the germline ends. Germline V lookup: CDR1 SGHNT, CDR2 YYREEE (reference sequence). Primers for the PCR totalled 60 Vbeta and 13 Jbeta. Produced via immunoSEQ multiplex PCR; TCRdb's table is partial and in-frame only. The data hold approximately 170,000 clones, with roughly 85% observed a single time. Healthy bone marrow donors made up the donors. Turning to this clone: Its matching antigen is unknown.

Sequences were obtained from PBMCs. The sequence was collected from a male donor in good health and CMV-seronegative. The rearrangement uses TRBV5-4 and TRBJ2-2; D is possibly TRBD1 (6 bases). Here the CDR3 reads CASSASRGIDGELFF. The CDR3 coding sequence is TGTGCCAGCAGCGCGTCCAGGGGAATTGACGGGGAGCTGTTTTTT.